Shown below are 20 T cell receptor beta chains from a single sample sequenced in a study of CD8+ T cells in alopecia areata. Extracted RNA was reverse transcribed into cDNA, the sequencing template. Produced via immunoSEQ multiplex PCR; TCRdb's table is partial and in-frame only. This table has about 210,000 clones, 64% appearing once. The treatment: oral pan-JAK inhibitor, 5-10 mg twice daily. The sample consisted of CD4+ T cells sorted from blood, taken at week 4, from a patient treated with tofacitinib. These receptors all stem from a human donor with alopecia areata.

V gene TRBV11-1 combines with J gene TRBJ2-2, with a weak D call TRBD2 (5 bases). The CDR3 has 11 residues. CDR1 is SGHAT and CDR2 is FQDESV in the germline V gene (reference sequence). Trimming pared 7 bases from V and 8 bases from J, leaving 8 bases between. CDR3 residues: CASTRGGELFF. In nucleotides, the CDR3 is TGTGCCAGCACGCGAGGGGGGGAGCTGTTTTTT.

The chain combines TRBV30 with TRBJ1-5; 8 positions agree with TRBD1. From germline, CDR1 is GTSNPN and CDR2 SVGIG (reference sequence). The CDR3 covers 20 residues. The V segment lost 3 bases and the J segment 4 bases; nucleotides outside the gene matches: 23. In DNA, the CDR3 is TGTGCCTGGAGCGGGATAAACAACCACAGGGCAGGGGGCAGAAATCAGCCCCAGCATTTT. Its protein product is CAWSGINNHRAGGRNQPQHF. Together with reference TRBV30 and TRBJ1-5, the CDR3 gives the full variable domain: SQTIHQWPATLVQPVGSPLSLECTVEGTSNPNLYWYRQAAGRGLQLLFYSVGIGQISSEVPQNLSASRPQDRQFILSSKKLLLSDSGFYLCAWSGINNHRAGGRNQPQHFGDGTRLSIL.

This clone was observed a handful of times. CDR3 in DNA: TGTGCCAGCAGCTCCGGGATCCCGGTAGAGACCCAGTACTTC. Its translation is CASSSGIPVETQYF. The chain combines TRBV5-6 with TRBJ2-5; possible D gene TRBD2, 5 bases. The V gene's germline CDR1 is SGHDT and CDR2 YYEEEE. The V end lost 3 bases, the J end lost 4 bases, and 13 bases lay between the germline ends. There are 14 residues in the CDR3.

There are a few counts of this clone. This sample includes further DNA sequences coding for the same CDR3. The CDR3 is CSVGEDEQYF. CDR3 DNA: TGCAGCGTTGGCGAGGACGAGCAGTACTTC. The chain carries TRBV29-1 and TRBJ2-7; D unresolved. V lost 4 bases and J 5 bases, leaving 6 bases between the germline ends. This CDR3 has 10 residues. The germline V gene has CDR1 SQVTM and CDR2 ANQGSEA.

This clone was counted between two and nine times. The V call is TRBV6-1, the J call TRBJ2-2, with 7 bases aligning to TRBD1. Germline CDR1 reads MNHNS; CDR2 reads SASEGT. This CDR3 is built from 14 residues. Trimming removed 8 bases from V and 1 base from J; junction bases left unmatched: 4. CDR3 bases: TGTGCCAGCCGTAGACAGGGGAACACCGGGGAGCTGTTTTTT. Its translation: CASRRQGNTGELFF.

J is TRBJ2-2 and V is TRBV29-1, with D perhaps TRBD1 (6 bases). Germline V lookup: CDR1 SQVTM, CDR2 ANQGSEA. Trimming removed 7 bases from V and 0 bases from J, with 12 bases in between. This CDR3 spans 14 amino acids. The CDR3 protein is CSGMDSANTGELFF. The CDR3 nucleotides are TGCAGCGGCATGGACAGCGCGAACACCGGGGAGCTGTTTTTT.

The rearrangement joins TRBV10-3 to TRBJ2-2; D remains unclear. The germline gives CDR1 ENHRY, CDR2 SYGVKD. This CDR3 spans 10 amino acids. V was cut by 8 bases and J by 8 bases, with 6 bases left in between. CDR3 nucleotide sequence: TGTGCCATCGGACGTGGGGAGCTGTTTTTT. This sequence encodes CAIGRGELFF.

This clone was recorded a few times. This chain joins TRBV10-3 and TRBJ1-1; D gene ambiguous. Germline V gene sequence: CDR1 ENHRY, CDR2 SYGVKD. V shed 3 bases and J shed 8 bases, with 10 bases lying between them. This CDR3 comprises 12 residues. As DNA, the CDR3 is TGTGCCATCAGTGAACCAGGCAACGAAGCTTTCTTT. This gives the protein CAISEPGNEAFF.

The chain recombines TRBV29-1 with TRBJ1-6, with D uncertain. The CDR3 loop spans 14 amino acids. Germline V gene data show CDR1 as SQVTM and CDR2 as ANQGSEA. V lost 4 bases, J lost 7 bases, and 14 bases lay in between. The CDR3 nucleotides read TGCAGCGTTGCCCTAGGGTCGGGGAATTCACCCCTCCACTTT. Translating gives CSVALGSGNSPLHF.

The chain links TRBV6-5 to TRBJ2-7; tentatively, D is TRBD1 or TRBD2 (6 bases each). Germline V gives CDR1 MNHEY, CDR2 SVGAGI. CDR3 size: 15 residues. Trimming took 5 bases from V and 5 from J, leaving 19 bases between them. The CDR3 coding sequence is TGTGCCAGCAGTCGTCGTAGGGGGGAACGAGACGAGCAGTACTTC. This codes for CASSRRRGERDEQYF.

The V and J genes are TRBV6-6 and TRBJ1-4; D not resolved. The CDR3 loop spans 14 amino acids. Germline V lookup: CDR1 MNHNY, CDR2 SVGAGI (reference sequence). The V and J ends lost 6 bases and 8 bases respectively, with 16 bases between them. For the CDR3, the DNA is TGTGCCAGCAGCTTTGGTTCTGGTGGGGAAAAACTGTTTTTT. Protein: CASSFGSGGEKLFF.

The chain carries TRBV29-1 and TRBJ2-7; D possibly corresponds to TRBD1 (6 bases). Trimming removed 7 bases at V and 7 bases at J, with 17 bases between. This CDR3 has 12 amino acids. CDR1 SQVTM and CDR2 ANQGSEA come from the germline V gene. The CDR3 protein is CSAGHSLGEQYF. DNA of the CDR3: TGCAGCGCGGGACATAGCTTGGGGGAGCAGTACTTC.

The V and J genes are TRBV5-6 and TRBJ1-2; the D is unclear. V lost 0 bases to trimming and J lost 4 bases, with 7 bases between them. The CDR3 runs to 13 residues. In germline, CDR1 is SGHDT, CDR2 YYEEEE. This CDR3 reads CASSLDISYGYTF. CDR3 DNA sequence: TGTGCCAGCAGCTTGGACATCTCCTATGGCTACACCTTC.

The gene calls are TRBV27 and TRBJ2-7; tentative D call: TRBD1 (6 bases). This CDR3 comprises 12 residues. Per germline, CDR1 MNHEY and CDR2 SMNVEV (reference sequence). The germline V and J ends were trimmed by 8 bases and 5 bases, with 13 bases remaining between them. The CDR3 loop reads CASGRTANEQYF. The CDR3, as DNA: TGTGCCAGCGGAAGGACAGCGAACGAGCAGTACTTC.

V usage is TRBV6-1 and J usage is TRBJ1-6, with TRBD1 as a possible D gene (5 bases). Germline CDR1 and CDR2: MNHNS and SASEGT. The CDR3 is 11 residues long. Trimming took off 5 bases at V and 9 bases at J, with 5 bases between the two ends. CDR3 in DNA: TGTGCCAGCAGTACAGGTTCACCCCTCCACTTT. The encoded protein is CASSTGSPLHF.

The gene calls are TRBV14 and TRBJ2-1; no definite D call. The CDR3 is 14 residues long. The V gene's germline CDR1 is SGHDN and CDR2 FVKESK. Between the trimmed V and J ends, which lost 0 bases and 4 bases, there was a span of 7 bases. The CDR3 reads CASSQDGFYNEQFF. CDR3 bases: TGTGCCAGCAGCCAAGATGGGTTTTACAATGAGCAGTTCTTC.

The chain recombines TRBV9 with TRBJ1-5; D is uncertain. This CDR3 is 15 amino acids long. The V end was cut by 0 bases, the J end by 0 bases, with 7 bases between. Germline V gives CDR1 SGDLS, CDR2 YYNGEE. The CDR3 DNA reads TGTGCCAGCAGCGTAGCCGGAGATAGCAATCAGCCCCAGCATTTT. Protein sequence: CASSVAGDSNQPQHF.

J is TRBJ2-7 and V is TRBV30; TRBD1 might be the D (6 bases). Trimming left V 3 bases short and J 7 bases short, with 16 bases between. The CDR3 extends over 13 amino acids. Germline CDR1 reads GTSNPN; CDR2 reads SVGIG (reference sequence). CDR3 sequence reads: CAWSRDRLWEQYF. CDR3 nucleotides: TGTGCCTGGAGCCGCGACAGGCTCTGGGAGCAGTACTTC. The whole variable domain, filled in from reference TRBV30 and TRBJ2-7, reads SQTIHQWPATLVQPVGSPLSLECTVEGTSNPNLYWYRQAAGRGLQLLFYSVGIGQISSEVPQNLSASRPQDRQFILSSKKLLLSDSGFYLCAWSRDRLWEQYFGPGTRLTVT.

The chain uses TRBV30 and TRBJ1-4; TRBD1 aligns across 8 bases. Germline values: CDR1 GTSNPN, CDR2 SVGIG (reference sequence). The CDR3 has 13 residues. The trim removed 6 bases at V and 8 bases at J, leaving 8 bases unmatched. The CDR3 bases are TGTGCCTGTCACTCGGGACAGGACGAAAAACTGTTTTTT. Translated, it gives CACHSGQDEKLFF.

The rearrangement joins TRBV2 to TRBJ2-7, with 9 positions matching TRBD2. V lost 1 base and J lost 1; bases outside the gene matches: 2. Per the germline V gene, CDR1 is SNHLY and CDR2 is FYNNEI. The CDR3 has 15 residues. CDR3 residues: CASSEGLAESYEQYF. CDR3 nucleotides: TGTGCCAGCAGTGAAGGACTAGCGGAGTCCTACGAGCAGTACTTC.